This T cell receptor (beta chain) was documented in a study of blood T cell repertoires in COVID-19. Study context: Collection of acute and convalescent COVID-19 samples took place in the United States, Italy and Spain. From T cells, B-cell-depleted T cells, or PBMCs came the material, which was cDNA or gDNA.

This CDR3 contains 14 residues. Per germline, CDR1 SQVTM and CDR2 ANQGSEA. V shed 5 bases and J 4 bases; nucleotides not matched to a gene: 7. Methods used by the authors: From reference gene primer amplification, estimates of nucleated cell counts were derived. Sequencing was performed with immunoSEQ multiplex PCR; in TCRdb, only in-frame clones are kept and a portion is missing. The DNA gave D and trimming, while V, J and clone size come from that table. The sample lists more than 55,000 clones; 73% were seen once. This sequence joins TRBV29-1 and TRBJ2-5; 10 bases line up with TRBD1. Sequencing was carried out using peripheral blood. The TCR originated in a woman in her 70s with acute or convalescent COVID-19. CDR3 sequence reads: CSVSDRGLRETQYF. In nucleotides, the CDR3 is TGCAGCGTTTCAGACAGGGGGCTTCGAGAGACCCAGTACTTC.